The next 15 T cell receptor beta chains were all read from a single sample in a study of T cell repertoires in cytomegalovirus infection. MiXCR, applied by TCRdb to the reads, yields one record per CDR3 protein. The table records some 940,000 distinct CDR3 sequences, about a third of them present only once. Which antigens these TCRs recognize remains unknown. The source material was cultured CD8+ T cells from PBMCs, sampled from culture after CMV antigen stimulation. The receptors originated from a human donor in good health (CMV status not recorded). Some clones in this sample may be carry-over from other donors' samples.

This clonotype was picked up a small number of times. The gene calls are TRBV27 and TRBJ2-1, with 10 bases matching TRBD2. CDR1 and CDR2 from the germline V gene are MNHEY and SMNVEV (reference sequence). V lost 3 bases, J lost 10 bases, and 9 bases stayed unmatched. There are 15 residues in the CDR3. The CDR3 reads CASSLETSGHHEQFF. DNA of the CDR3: TGTGCCAGCAGTTTGGAGACTAGCGGGCATCACGAGCAGTTCTTC.

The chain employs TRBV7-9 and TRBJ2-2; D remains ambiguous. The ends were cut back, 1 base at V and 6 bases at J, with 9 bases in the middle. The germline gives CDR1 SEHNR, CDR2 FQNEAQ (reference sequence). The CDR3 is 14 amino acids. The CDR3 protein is CASSLEQLPGELFF. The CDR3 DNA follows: TGTGCCAGCAGCTTAGAACAATTACCCGGGGAGCTGTTTTTT.

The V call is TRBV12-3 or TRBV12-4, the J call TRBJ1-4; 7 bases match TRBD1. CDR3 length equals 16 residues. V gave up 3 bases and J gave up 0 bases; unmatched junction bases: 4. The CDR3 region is CASSLGTEATNEKLFF. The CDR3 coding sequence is TGTGCCAGCAGTTTGGGGACAGAGGCAACTAATGAAAAACTGTTTTTT.

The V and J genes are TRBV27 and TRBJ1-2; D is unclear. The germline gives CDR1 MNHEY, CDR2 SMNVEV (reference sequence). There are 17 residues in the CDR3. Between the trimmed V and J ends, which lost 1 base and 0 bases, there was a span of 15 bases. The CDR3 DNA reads TGTGCCAGCAGTTTATTCGGAGGAACCGGTGCTAACTATGGCTACACCTTC. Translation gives CASSLFGGTGANYGYTF.

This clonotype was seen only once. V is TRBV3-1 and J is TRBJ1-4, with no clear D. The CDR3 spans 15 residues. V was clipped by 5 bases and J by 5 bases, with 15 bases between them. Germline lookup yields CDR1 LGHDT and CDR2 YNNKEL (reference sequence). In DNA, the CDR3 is TGTGCCAGCAGCGGAGAGCGGGATCCGAATGAAAAACTGTTTTTT. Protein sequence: CASSGERDPNEKLFF.

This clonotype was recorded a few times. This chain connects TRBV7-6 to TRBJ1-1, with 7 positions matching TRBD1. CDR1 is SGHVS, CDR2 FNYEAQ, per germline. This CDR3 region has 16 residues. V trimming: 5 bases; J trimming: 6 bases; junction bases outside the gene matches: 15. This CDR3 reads CASSGRQGGLGPEAFF. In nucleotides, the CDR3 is TGTGCCAGCAGCGGTCGACAGGGAGGGTTGGGGCCTGAAGCTTTCTTT.

The CDR3 DNA reads as TGTGCCAGCAGTTTAGAAGGGCAGGGGCCAACTAATGAAAAACTGTTTTTT. This gives the protein CASSLEGQGPTNEKLFF. The chain couples TRBV28 to TRBJ1-4, with TRBD1 as a possible D gene (6 bases). Between the trimmed V and J ends, which lost 2 bases and 0 bases, there was a span of 13 bases. CDR3 length: 17 amino acids. From germline, CDR1 is MDHEN and CDR2 SYDVKM.

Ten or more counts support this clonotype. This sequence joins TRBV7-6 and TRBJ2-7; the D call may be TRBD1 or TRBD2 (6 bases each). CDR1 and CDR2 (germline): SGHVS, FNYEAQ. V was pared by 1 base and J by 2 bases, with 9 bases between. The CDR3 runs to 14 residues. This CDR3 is CASSLGGGPYEQYF. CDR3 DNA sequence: TGTGCCAGCAGCTTAGGAGGGGGGCCCTACGAGCAGTACTTC.

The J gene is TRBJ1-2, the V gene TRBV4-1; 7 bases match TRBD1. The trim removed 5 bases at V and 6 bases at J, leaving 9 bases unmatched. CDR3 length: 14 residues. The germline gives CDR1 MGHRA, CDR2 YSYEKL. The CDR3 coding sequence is TGCGCCAGCAGCTCCCCGACAGGGCGGGATGGCTACACCTTC. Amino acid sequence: CASSSPTGRDGYTF.

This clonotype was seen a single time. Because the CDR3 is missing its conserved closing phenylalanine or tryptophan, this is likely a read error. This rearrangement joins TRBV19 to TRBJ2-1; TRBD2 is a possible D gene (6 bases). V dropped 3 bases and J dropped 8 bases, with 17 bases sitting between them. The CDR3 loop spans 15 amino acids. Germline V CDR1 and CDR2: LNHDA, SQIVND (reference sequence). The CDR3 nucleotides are TGTGCCAGTAGTATTTTCGGGGGACCTAAAGATGAGCAGTTCTCC. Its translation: CASSIFGGPKDEQFS.

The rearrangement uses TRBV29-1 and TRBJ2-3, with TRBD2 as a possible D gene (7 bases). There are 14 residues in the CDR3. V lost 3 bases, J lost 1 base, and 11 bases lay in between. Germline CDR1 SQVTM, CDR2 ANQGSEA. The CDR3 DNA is TGCAGCGTTGAGGGGGGGGGGCGCACAGATACGCAGTATTTT. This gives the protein CSVEGGGRTDTQYF.

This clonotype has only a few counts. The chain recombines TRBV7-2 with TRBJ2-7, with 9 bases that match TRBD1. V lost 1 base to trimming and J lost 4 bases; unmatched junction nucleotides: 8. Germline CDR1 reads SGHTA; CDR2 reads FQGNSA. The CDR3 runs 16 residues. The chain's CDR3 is CASSLGPGQGLYEQYF. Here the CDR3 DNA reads TGTGCCAGCAGCTTAGGACCGGGACAGGGACTTTACGAGCAGTACTTC.

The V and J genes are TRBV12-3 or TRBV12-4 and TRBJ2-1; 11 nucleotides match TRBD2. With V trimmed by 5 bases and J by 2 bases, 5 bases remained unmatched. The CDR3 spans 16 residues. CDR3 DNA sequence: TGTGCCAGCAGTAAACCGGGACTAGCGGCCTACAATGAGCAGTTCTTC. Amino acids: CASSKPGLAAYNEQFF.

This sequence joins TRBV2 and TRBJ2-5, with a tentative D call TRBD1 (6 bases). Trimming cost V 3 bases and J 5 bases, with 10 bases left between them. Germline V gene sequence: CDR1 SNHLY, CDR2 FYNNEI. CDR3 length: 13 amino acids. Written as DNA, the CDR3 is TGTGCCAGCAGTGAGGGGGCCGGGGAGACCCAGTACTTC. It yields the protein CASSEGAGETQYF.

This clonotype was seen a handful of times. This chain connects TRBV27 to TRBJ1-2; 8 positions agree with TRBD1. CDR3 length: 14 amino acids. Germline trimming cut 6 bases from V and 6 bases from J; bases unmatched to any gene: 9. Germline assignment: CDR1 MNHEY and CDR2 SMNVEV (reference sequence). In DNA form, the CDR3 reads TGTGCCAGCAGGGGCCTGACAGGGGCGAATGGCTACACCTTC. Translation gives CASRGLTGANGYTF.